These 31 T cell receptor beta chains were all obtained from the same sample, sequenced in a study of vaccination effects on CD4 cells after COVID-19. Pools of viral peptides were used by the ViraFEST assay to expand antigen-specific CD4+ T cells ahead of sequencing. The authors isolated CD4+ T cells after roughly 10 days of culture. Two-dose BNT162b2 or mRNA-1273 vaccination was given to participants. Sequencing used immunoSEQ multiplex PCR; TCRdb keeps in-frame clones, though not all of them. The sample consists of over 50,000 clones, less than 80% of them appearing once. Their specific antigens are unknown. This specimen consisted of CD4+ T cells from PBMCs cultured with HCoV-229E spike peptides, obtained after COVID-19 vaccination. The receptors were sampled from a human donor who received a COVID-19 vaccine.

The rearrangement joins TRBV7-3 to TRBJ1-6; D unclear. Trimming shortened V by 4 bases and J by 8 bases, and 9 bases separated the two germline ends. The CDR3 length is 13 residues. Germline V gene sequence: CDR1 SGHTA, CDR2 FQGTGA. The CDR3 here is CASSSSRDSPLHF. The CDR3 bases are TGTGCCAGCAGCTCCTCTCGGGATTCACCCCTCCACTTT.

V gene TRBV2 combines with J gene TRBJ1-2; D call uncertain. This CDR3 has 16 amino acids. Trimming cost V 6 bases and J 4 bases, with 21 bases left between them. The germline V gene encodes CDR1 SNHLY and CDR2 FYNNEI. CDR3 residues: CASSLTPPDGVYGYTF. CDR3 in DNA: TGTGCCAGCAGCCTCACACCACCGGACGGCGTCTATGGCTACACCTTC. Combining the CDR3 with reference TRBV2 and TRBJ1-2 gives the whole variable domain EPEVTQTPSHQVTQMGQEVILRCVPISNHLYFYWYRQILGQKVEFLVSFYNNEISEKSEIFDDQFSVERPDGSNFTLKIRSTKLEDSAMYFCASSLTPPDGVYGYTFGSGTRLTVV.

The genes are TRBV7-3 and TRBJ1-4; TRBD1 matches 10 bases. The junction had 0 bases not matched to a gene; V was cut back by 4 bases and J by 7 bases. The CDR3 is made up of 13 amino acids. Germline V gene sequence: CDR1 SGHTA, CDR2 FQGTGA. CDR3 residues: CASSWDRGEKLFF. The CDR3 DNA sequence: TGTGCCAGCAGCTGGGACAGGGGTGAAAAACTGTTTTTT.

The chain employs TRBV6-6 and TRBJ1-2; TRBD1 matches 10 bases. The V gene's germline CDR1 is MNHNY and CDR2 SVGAGI (reference sequence). There are 15 residues in the CDR3. J was trimmed by 4 bases and V by 0 bases; bases with no gene match: 2. CDR3 sequence: CASSYSGTGAYGYTF. The CDR3 region has the DNA TGTGCCAGCAGTTACTCCGGGACAGGGGCCTATGGCTACACCTTC.

This clone appeared a few times. The chain is built from TRBV5-1 and TRBJ1-1, with D perhaps TRBD1 (5 bases). With 4 bases removed from V and 1 base from J, the gap between germline ends came to 17 bases. The CDR3 covers 16 residues. CDR1 and CDR2 from the germline V gene are SGHRS and YFSETQ. The CDR3 reads CASSLLPGRRNTEAFF. CDR3 in DNA: TGCGCCAGCAGCCTTCTACCGGGACGGCGGAACACTGAAGCTTTCTTT.

On this clone: One end of the junction varies from germline; a read error may be responsible. This sample includes further DNA sequences coding for the same CDR3. The chain joins TRBV28 to TRBJ1-2; TRBD1 might be the D (6 bases). Germline V gene lookup returns CDR1 MDHEN and CDR2 SYDVKM. This CDR3 has 14 amino acids. In DNA, the CDR3 is TGTGCTAGCAGTTCCACTCCAGGGGCCTATGGCTACACCTTC. This translates into CASSSTPGAYGYTF.

V usage is TRBV6-5 and J usage is TRBJ1-2, with 7 bases fitting TRBD1. V trimming: 10 bases; J trimming: 4 bases; junction bases outside the gene matches: 6. This CDR3 is built from 12 residues. Germline CDR1 MNHEY, CDR2 SVGAGI. The CDR3 DNA sequence: TGTGCCACCTCAAGACAGGGCTATGGCTACACCTTC. This translates into CATSRQGYGYTF.

The chain combines TRBV20-1 with TRBJ1-4; D is perhaps TRBD1 (6 bases). V was pared by 3 bases and J by 8 bases, with 16 bases between. Looked up from germline, CDR1 is DFQATT and CDR2 is SNEGSKA (reference sequence). This CDR3 contains 14 residues. The CDR3 region has the DNA TGCAGTGCTAGTTTGGGACATAACCAGGAAAAACTGTTTTTT. Residues: CSASLGHNQEKLFF.

This clone was recorded a few times. The chain uses TRBV11-2 and TRBJ2-7; D gene unclear. Germline V gene data show CDR1 as SGHAT and CDR2 as FQNNGV. V lost 0 bases and J lost 4, with 10 bases in between. The CDR3 is 14 amino acids. CDR3 bases: TGTGCCAGCAGCTTAGATATGCCAAGGTACGAGCAGTACGTC. Protein sequence: CASSLDMPRYEQYV.

This chain links TRBV2 with TRBJ1-5; 7 positions agree with TRBD1. Germline-derived CDR1 and CDR2 are SNHLY and FYNNEI. The V gene end was trimmed by 7 bases and the J gene end by 0 bases; junction bases not matched to a gene: 6. The CDR3 runs to 15 residues. The CDR3 coding sequence is TGTGCCAGCAAGGGGACAGCGGGTAGCAATCAGCCCCAGCATTTT. It codes for CASKGTAGSNQPQHF.

This clone was seen more than once but under ten times. The chain carries TRBV3-1 (or the pseudogene TRBV3-2) and TRBJ2-2; 9 nucleotides line up with TRBD2. The germline CDR1 and CDR2 sequences are LGHDT and YNNKEL (reference sequence). V gave up 6 bases and J gave up 3 bases; unmatched junction bases: 17. The length of the CDR3 is 19 residues. The CDR3 region has the DNA TGTGCCAGCAGACCGTCCCTGGGGGCGGGGGGGCCGTACACCGGGGAGCTGTTTTTT. Amino acids: CASRPSLGAGGPYTGELFF.

The CDR3 reads CASSLATGHEQFF. The CDR3 region has the DNA TGTGCCAGCAGCTTAGCGACAGGCCATGAGCAGTTCTTC. The V call is TRBV7-3, the J call TRBJ2-1; perhaps TRBD1 as D (6 bases). CDR1 is SGHTA, CDR2 FQGTGA, per germline. V was clipped by 2 bases and J by 8 bases, with 10 bases between them. The CDR3 loop spans 13 amino acids. Variable domain in full (rest from reference TRBV7-3 and TRBJ2-1): GAGVSQTPSNKVTEKGKYVELRCDPISGHTALYWYRQSLGQGPEFLIYFQGTGAADDSGLPNDRFFAVRPEGSVSTLKIQRTERGDSAVYLCASSLATGHEQFFGPGTRLTVL.

The chain has TRBV6-5 and TRBJ1-2; 7 bases are shared with TRBD1. Trimming removed 7 bases from V and 7 bases from J; junction bases left unmatched: 15. The CDR3 has 15 residues. CDR1 is MNHEY, CDR2 SVGAGI, per germline. The CDR3 region has the DNA TGTGCCAGCAAGCCCCCCACAGGGGTGCAGTCTGGCTACACCTTC. Translated: CASKPPTGVQSGYTF.

The V and J genes are TRBV7-8 and TRBJ1-6, with TRBD1 identical over 8 bases. The CDR3 contains 18 residues. The germline gives CDR1 SGHVS, CDR2 FQNEAQ. Trimming took 4 bases from V and 3 from J; bases not matched to a gene: 11. The DNA for the CDR3 is TGTGCCAGCAGCTCCACAGTACCCGGGACAGGCTATAATTCACCCCTCCACTTT. This translates into CASSSTVPGTGYNSPLHF.

The chain combines TRBV5-1 with TRBJ1-2; 7 bases match TRBD1. Trimming removed 3 bases from V and 8 bases from J; junction bases left unmatched: 13. CDR3 length equals 15 residues. Germline V gives CDR1 SGHRS, CDR2 YFSETQ. CDR3: CASSSPGQPGRGYTF. The CDR3 region has the DNA TGCGCCAGCAGCTCTCCGGGACAGCCCGGACGCGGCTACACCTTC.

This clone was detected once. The chain has TRBV7-2 and TRBJ2-5; the match to TRBD1 covers 8 bases. The CDR3 extends over 15 amino acids. V gave up 5 bases and J gave up 5 bases; unmatched junction bases: 10. Germline-derived CDR1 and CDR2 are SGHTA and FQGNSA. The CDR3 region has the DNA TGTGCCAGCAGCCCCCGGACAGGGAAAGAGGAGACCCAGTACTTC. Amino acids: CASSPRTGKEETQYF.

This sequence joins TRBV6-6 and TRBJ2-5, with D tentatively TRBD2 (5 bases). The CDR3 consists of 16 residues. Germline CDR1 is MNHNY and CDR2 is SVGAGI (reference sequence). V was pared by 2 bases and J by 5 bases, with 18 bases between. The CDR3 sequence: CASSYRFTAVGETQYF. The CDR3 DNA sequence: TGTGCCAGCAGTTACCGATTTACAGCGGTCGGGGAGACCCAGTACTTC.

In this sample, this clone turned up a few times. This chain links TRBV7-8 with TRBJ1-6; D is perhaps TRBD1 (5 bases). The V and J ends lost 2 bases and 7 bases respectively, with 12 bases between them. The CDR3 is 15 amino acids. CDR1 is SGHVS and CDR2 is FQNEAQ in the germline V gene. DNA of the CDR3: TGTGCCAGCAGCTTAAGCGTGACAGACAATTCACCCCTCCACTTT. It is translated as CASSLSVTDNSPLHF.

This clone was seen a handful of times. The chain recombines TRBV7-2 with TRBJ1-2, with D unresolved. The V gene lost 1 base and the J gene lost 1 base, with 7 bases spanning the gap. Per the germline V gene, CDR1 is SGHTA and CDR2 is FQGNSA. The CDR3 has 14 amino acids. In nucleotides, the CDR3 is TGTGCCAGCAGCTTAGACACAATTAACTATGGCTACACCTTC. Amino acids: CASSLDTINYGYTF.

The DNA for the CDR3 is TGTGCCACCAGTGATTTAACCGGGACAGACTACAATGAGCAGTTCTTC. It encodes CATSDLTGTDYNEQFF. This rearrangement joins TRBV24-1 to TRBJ2-1; 7 bases are a match to TRBD1. This CDR3 comprises 16 residues. V dropped 1 base and J dropped 3; count of bases not matched to a gene: 5. The germline V gene has CDR1 KGHDR and CDR2 SFDVKD.

This sequence joins TRBV19 and TRBJ2-3; D may correspond to TRBD1 or TRBD2 (5 bases each). Trimming took 8 bases from V and 1 from J, leaving 19 bases between them. The V gene's germline CDR1 is LNHDA and CDR2 SQIVND (reference sequence). The CDR3 spans 16 residues. CDR3 in amino acids: CASGLVRGEGTDTQYF. For the CDR3, the DNA is TGTGCCAGTGGATTGGTGAGGGGCGAGGGCACAGATACGCAGTATTTT. The whole variable domain, filled in from reference TRBV19 and TRBJ2-3, reads DGGITQSPKYLFRKEGQNVTLSCEQNLNHDAMYWYRQDPGQGLRLIYYSQIVNDFQKGDIAEGYSVSREKKESFPLTVTSAQKNPTAFYLCASGLVRGEGTDTQYFGPGTRLTVL.

The chain carries TRBV24-1 and TRBJ2-2, with TRBD1 matching 7 bases. CDR1 KGHDR and CDR2 SFDVKD come from the germline V gene. The CDR3 has 15 amino acids. V shed 8 bases, J shed 5 bases, and the junction held 10 bases outside the gene matches. The CDR3 protein is CATTPGGRGTGELFF. The CDR3 region has the DNA TGTGCCACCACTCCGGGCGGCAGGGGGACCGGGGAGCTGTTTTTT.

This CDR3 reads CASSPRLYNEQFF. In DNA form, the CDR3 reads TGTGCCAGCTCACCACGGCTGTACAATGAGCAGTTCTTC. This rearrangement joins TRBV18 to TRBJ2-1; D unresolved. V gave up 1 base and J gave up 4 bases, with 5 bases separating them. CDR1 is KGHSH, CDR2 LQKENI, per germline. The CDR3 spans 13 residues.

The rearrangement joins TRBV15 to TRBJ2-1; the match to TRBD1 covers 9 bases. V lost 6 bases, J lost 7 bases, and 10 bases stayed unmatched. The CDR3 has 15 residues. Looked up from germline, CDR1 is LNHNV and CDR2 is YYDKDF (reference sequence). The chain's CDR3 is CATSPRTGEDNEQFF. In nucleotides, the CDR3 is TGTGCCACCAGTCCCCGGACAGGGGAAGATAATGAGCAGTTCTTC.

The chain joins TRBV19 to TRBJ2-5; 8 nucleotides match TRBD2. The germline V gene has CDR1 LNHDA and CDR2 SQIVND (reference sequence). V lost 6 bases and J lost 4; bases outside the gene matches: 7. The CDR3 is 14 amino acids. The CDR3 bases are TGTGCCAGTAGCCTCGGGGGGGGAGGAGAGACCCAGTACTTC. Its protein product is CASSLGGGGETQYF.

This chain joins TRBV28 and TRBJ1-5; the D gene is possibly TRBD1 (5 bases). V was pared by 4 bases and J by 7 bases, with 8 bases between. The germline gives CDR1 MDHEN, CDR2 SYDVKM. This CDR3 comprises 12 residues. In nucleotides, the CDR3 is TGTGCCAGCAGTTCCGGGGGGCAGCCCCAGCATTTT. It is translated as CASSSGGQPQHF.

V is TRBV7-8 and J is TRBJ2-5; 11 nucleotides line up with TRBD2. The V segment lost 5 bases and the J segment 4 bases; nucleotides outside the gene matches: 3. CDR1 and CDR2 (germline): SGHVS, FQNEAQ. The length of the CDR3 is 14 residues. CDR3 in amino acids: CASSRSGGGETQYF. The DNA of the CDR3 is TGTGCCAGCAGCCGTAGCGGGGGGGGAGAGACCCAGTACTTC.

The chain carries TRBV27 and TRBJ2-1, with 10 bases matching TRBD1. The CDR3 has 15 amino acids. Germline values: CDR1 MNHEY, CDR2 SMNVEV (reference sequence). V gave up 5 bases and J gave up 7 bases; unmatched junction bases: 8. The DNA of the CDR3 is TGTGCCAGCAGTCCCGCGGGACAGGGGCTGAATGAGCAGTTCTTC. The encoded protein is CASSPAGQGLNEQFF.

The rearrangement joins TRBV2 to TRBJ1-5; 7 nucleotides agree with TRBD1. This CDR3 region has 14 residues. Germline CDR1 SNHLY, CDR2 FYNNEI. J was trimmed by 12 bases and V by 3 bases; bases with no gene match: 11. The CDR3 region is CASSETTGYRNQHF. CDR3 nucleotides: TGTGCCAGCAGTGAGACGACAGGGTACAGGAACCAGCATTTT.

V gene TRBV6-4 combines with J gene TRBJ2-1; 9 nucleotides line up with TRBD2. V lost 2 bases and J lost 12; bases outside the gene matches: 5. This CDR3 contains 13 residues. The germline CDR1 and CDR2 sequences are MRHNA and SNTAGT. The CDR3: CASSDRLAGVQFF. In DNA, the CDR3 is TGTGCCAGCAGTGACAGATTAGCGGGGGTGCAGTTCTTC.

V gene TRBV6-5 combines with J gene TRBJ1-1; TRBD1 agrees at 7 bases. Looked up from germline, CDR1 is MNHEY and CDR2 is SVGAGI. J gave up 4 bases and V 8 bases, and 13 bases lay outside the gene matches. The CDR3 runs to 15 residues. This CDR3 reads CASSLTGPGGTEAFF. The CDR3 DNA sequence: TGTGCCAGCTCCCTGACAGGGCCCGGGGGCACTGAAGCTTTCTTT.